This T cell receptor beta chain was captured in a study of shared clonotypes between healthy human individuals. At deep level, the assay was performed. Sorted subsets were amplified in replicate PCRs using 200 to 250 ng DNA, roughly 30,000 T cell genomes. Method: immunoSEQ multiplex PCR; TCRdb's copy keeps in-frame clones and lacks some. The sample lists around 1.4 million clones; about 98.5% were seen once. V lost 0 bases, J lost 4 bases, and 9 bases lay in between. Germline V lookup: CDR1 KGHSH, CDR2 LQKENI. CDR3 length equals 14 residues. The V gene is TRBV18, the J gene TRBJ1-1, with D unresolved. Specimen: naive CD4+ T cells sorted from blood. Subset specified: CD45RA+ positively selected. The receptor was derived from a man aged 30 to 39 in good health. CDR3 DNA: TGTGCCAGCTCACCACCGAACCCAAGCACTGAAGCTTTCTTT. This encodes CASSPPNPSTEAFF.